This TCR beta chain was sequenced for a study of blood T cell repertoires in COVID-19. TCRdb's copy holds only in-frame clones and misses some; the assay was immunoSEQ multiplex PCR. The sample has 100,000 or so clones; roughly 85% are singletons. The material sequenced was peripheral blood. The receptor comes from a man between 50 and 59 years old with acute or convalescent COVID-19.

The CDR3 is CASSLTGDSYEQYF. In nucleotides, the CDR3 is TGTGCCAGCAGCTTAACCGGGGACAGCTACGAGCAGTACTTC. The chain uses TRBV7-6 and TRBJ2-7, with 7 bases that match TRBD1. CDR1 SGHVS and CDR2 FNYEAQ come from the germline V gene. The CDR3 has 14 amino acids. Trimming removed 2 bases from V and 3 bases from J; junction bases left unmatched: 4.